This T cell receptor beta chain came from a study of T cells after yellow fever vaccination. Broader study findings: On re-exposure, the response was weaker but peaked faster, at day 5 versus 15.

CDR1 is LGHNA, CDR2 YSLEER, per germline. The V end was cut by 1 base, the J end by 0 bases, with 16 bases between. The CDR3 extends over 19 amino acids. TCRdb processed the 5' RACE reads anew with MiXCR; each CDR3 protein has one entry. The sample includes about 350,000 distinct CDR3 sequences, about 9.9% of them seen just once. On this clonotype itself: Its target is not known.

The source of this sequence is a young man who received the YFV17D yellow fever vaccine. The source material was PBMCs, sampled on the day of the first yellow fever vaccination. The J gene is TRBJ2-6, the V gene TRBV4-3; the D gene is possibly TRBD1 (5 bases). The CDR3 loop is CASSQATAPTLSGANVLTF. The CDR3 DNA reads as TGCGCCAGCAGCCAAGCGACAGCCCCAACCCTCTCTGGGGCCAACGTCCTGACTTTC.